One T cell receptor (beta chain) is described in this entry. CDR3 length: 16 residues. Germline V gene sequence: CDR1 LNHNV, CDR2 YYDKDF (reference sequence). Trimming took off 2 bases at V and 0 bases at J, with 12 bases between the two ends. The record originates from a study of cytomegalovirus exposure and HLA in healthy donors. Both 60 Vbeta primers and 13 Jbeta primers went into the PCR. Repertoires were generated with immunoSEQ multiplex PCR, while TCRdb's copy carries only in-frame clones and drops some. The sample consists of roughly 180,000 clones, about four fifths of them appearing once. This chain uses TRBV15 with TRBJ2-3, with D possibly matching TRBD2 (6 bases). Material: PBMCs. This receptor was obtained from a girl aged 5-17 years in good health and CMV-seropositive. CDR3 DNA sequence: TGTGCCACCAGCAGACGGGGGTTAGCTAGCACAGATACGCAGTATTTT. Protein product: CATSRRGLASTDTQYF.